The 22 T cell receptor beta chains below all came from one sample that was sequenced in a study of shared clonotypes between healthy human individuals. Naive CD8 cells comprised CD45RO-negative, CCR7-positively selected cells, excluding terminally differentiated effector memory CD45RA+ cells. TCRdb keeps only in-frame clones here, not all; method: immunoSEQ multiplex PCR. The data contain roughly 2 million clones, about 94% of them singletons. The sequencing sample was made of naive CD8+ T cells sorted from blood. The receptors come from a man between 18 and 29 years old in good health.

J is TRBJ2-7 and V is TRBV6-1; tentatively, D is TRBD2 (6 bases). The CDR3 extends over 15 amino acids. The ends were cut back, 3 bases at V and 1 base at J, with 13 bases in the middle. Germline CDR1 is MNHNS and CDR2 is SASEGT. The CDR3 DNA reads as TGTGCCAGCAGTGAGGTGGAGGGGATATCCTACGAGCAGTACTTC. Encoded protein: CASSEVEGISYEQYF.

This rearrangement joins TRBV5-5 to TRBJ1-1; 11 bases are shared with TRBD1. Germline CDR1 reads SGHKS; CDR2 reads YYEKEE (reference sequence). The CDR3 is made up of 15 amino acids. V lost 6 bases, J lost 4 bases, and 8 bases stayed unmatched. The CDR3 DNA reads TGTGCCAGCACCCGGACAGGGGGCTGGGTCACTGAAGCTTTCTTT. Translation gives CASTRTGGWVTEAFF.

The genes are TRBV2 and TRBJ1-1; possibly TRBD1 for D (6 bases). The CDR3 has 16 residues. Per germline, CDR1 SNHLY and CDR2 FYNNEI. Trimming removed 1 base at V and 0 bases at J, with 12 bases between. The DNA of the CDR3 is TGTGCCAGCAGTGAAGACTCGGACAGCATGAACACTGAAGCTTTCTTT. It is translated as CASSEDSDSMNTEAFF.

V gene TRBV27 combines with J gene TRBJ2-7; tentative D call: TRBD2 (6 bases). V dropped 0 bases and J dropped 2 bases, with 14 bases sitting between them. The CDR3 covers 16 residues. Germline CDR1 MNHEY, CDR2 SMNVEV (reference sequence). The chain's CDR3 is CASSLSTPTSTYEQYF. The CDR3 coding sequence is TGTGCCAGCAGTTTATCCACCCCGACTAGTACCTACGAGCAGTACTTC.

J is TRBJ2-3 and V is TRBV5-1; 11 bases are a match to TRBD2. This CDR3 has 16 amino acids. Germline V CDR1 and CDR2: SGHRS, YFSETQ. Trimming cost V 5 bases and J 1 base; bases outside gene matches: 6. This chain's CDR3 is CASRTGTSGGTDTQYF. CDR3 DNA: TGCGCCAGCAGAACCGGGACTAGCGGTGGCACAGATACGCAGTATTTT.

V usage is TRBV13 and J usage is TRBJ1-2; D possibly corresponds to TRBD1 (5 bases). Germline assignment: CDR1 PRHDT and CDR2 FYEKMQ (reference sequence). V dropped 5 bases and J dropped 6 bases, with 19 bases sitting between them. This CDR3 contains 15 residues. This CDR3 reads CASSDLGQGVHGYTF. CDR3 DNA sequence: TGTGCCAGCAGCGATCTTGGGCAGGGTGTTCATGGCTACACCTTC.

As for this clone: The identical CDR3 is also encoded by other nucleotide sequences in the sample. The chain recombines TRBV6-1 with TRBJ1-2; D call uncertain. Trimming cost V 1 base and J 7 bases, with 1 base left between them. Germline lookup yields CDR1 MNHNS and CDR2 SASEGT. CDR3 length: 10 amino acids. This chain's CDR3 is CASSEVGYTF. The CDR3 DNA reads as TGTGCCAGCAGTGAAGTTGGCTACACCTTC.

The chain has TRBV7-9 and TRBJ2-1; D is undetermined. This CDR3 comprises 12 residues. V was shortened by 2 bases and J by 15 bases, with 14 bases between the two germline ends. In germline, CDR1 is SEHNR, CDR2 FQNEAQ (reference sequence). CDR3 sequence: CASSLSSSELFF. The CDR3 nucleotides are TGTGCCAGCAGCTTAAGCAGTTCCGAACTGTTCTTC.

The rearrangement joins TRBV18 to TRBJ2-7, with 11 bases fitting TRBD1. V shed 7 bases and J 3 bases; nucleotides not matched to a gene: 2. Germline assignment: CDR1 KGHSH and CDR2 LQKENI. The CDR3 consists of 13 residues. The DNA for the CDR3 is TGTGCCAGCTTGGGGACAGGGGGCTACGAGCAGTACTTC. Translating gives CASLGTGGYEQYF.

The count of this clone is one. In nucleotides, the CDR3 is TGTGCCAGCAGCTTGGAGGGGAATTCACCCCTCCACTTT. It is translated as CASSLEGNSPLHF. The chain combines TRBV5-4 with TRBJ1-6, with TRBD1 as a possible D gene (5 bases). V was cut by 0 bases and J by 7 bases, with 5 bases left in between. Germline V gene data show CDR1 as SGHNT and CDR2 as YYREEE (reference sequence). The CDR3 has 13 amino acids.

J is TRBJ2-2 and V is TRBV6-1; D gene unclear. CDR1 and CDR2 from the germline V gene are MNHNS and SASEGT. The CDR3 is 15 amino acids. V gave up 4 bases and J gave up 2 bases, with 11 bases separating them. The CDR3 region has the DNA TGTGCCAGCAGTGGAGGCCTATTAAACACCGGGGAGCTGTTTTTT. It specifies CASSGGLLNTGELFF.

The table lists this clone with a count of one. The identical CDR3 is also encoded by other nucleotide sequences in the sample. The chain links TRBV4-3 to TRBJ2-1; TRBD2 matches 10 bases. CDR3 length: 15 residues. With 1 base clipped from V and 9 bases from J, the junction kept 6 bases outside the gene matches. Looked up from germline, CDR1 is LGHNA and CDR2 is YSLEER. The CDR3 DNA sequence: TGCGCCAGCAGCCAAGGGCTAGCGGGAGCAGGTGAGCAGTTCTTC. Translating gives CASSQGLAGAGEQFF.

The chain has TRBV6-1 and TRBJ2-7; possible D gene TRBD1, 6 bases. Deletions cut 4 bases from V and 3 bases from J, with 10 bases between. The length of the CDR3 is 13 residues. Germline V gene lookup returns CDR1 MNHNS and CDR2 SASEGT. This CDR3 is CASSGQVLYEQYF. The DNA for the CDR3 is TGTGCCAGCAGTGGACAGGTTCTCTACGAGCAGTACTTC.

The chain carries TRBV7-8 and TRBJ2-2, with D uncertain. Germline V gives CDR1 SGHVS, CDR2 FQNEAQ. The V end was cut by 7 bases, the J end by 6 bases, with 12 bases between. This CDR3 has 13 amino acids. The CDR3 coding sequence is TGTGCCAGCAACCCCAAGGACCCCGGGGAGCTGTTTTTT. Protein product: CASNPKDPGELFF.

The chain links TRBV19 to TRBJ2-2; 8 bases agree with TRBD2. Per the germline V gene, CDR1 is LNHDA and CDR2 is SQIVND (reference sequence). CDR3 length: 14 amino acids. V lost 3 bases, J lost 8 bases, and 5 bases stayed unmatched. CDR3 region: CASSILAGGGELFF. CDR3 coding DNA: TGTGCCAGTAGTATCCTAGCGGGTGGAGGGGAGCTGTTTTTT.

This clone was seen only once. The J gene is TRBJ1-4, the V gene TRBV7-6, with a tentative D call TRBD1 (6 bases). The CDR3 runs 17 residues. Trimming took off 2 bases at V and 5 bases at J, with 18 bases between the two ends. The germline V gene has CDR1 SGHVS and CDR2 FNYEAQ. CDR3 sequence reads: CASSLFSEGEENEKLFF. The CDR3, as DNA: TGTGCCAGCAGCTTATTCTCCGAGGGGGAGGAGAATGAAAAACTGTTTTTT.

This chain joins TRBV27 and TRBJ2-6; the D is unclear. Germline V gene sequence: CDR1 MNHEY, CDR2 SMNVEV (reference sequence). The CDR3 consists of 19 residues. V was pared by 5 bases and J by 0 bases, with 20 bases between. The CDR3, as DNA: TGTGCCAGCAGTCCCTCCTGGGCCTACCTTAACTCTGGGGCCAACGTCCTGACTTTC. Its protein product is CASSPSWAYLNSGANVLTF.

The chain recombines TRBV29-1 with TRBJ1-2; 7 bases map to TRBD1. Germline V CDR1 and CDR2: SQVTM, ANQGSEA. V trimming: 7 bases; J trimming: 1 base; junction bases outside the gene matches: 3. The CDR3 runs 12 residues. The CDR3 sequence: CSAQGLNYGYTF. For the CDR3, the DNA is TGCAGCGCACAGGGGCTTAACTATGGCTACACCTTC.

V usage is TRBV4-1 and J usage is TRBJ2-1, with D unclear. Trimming removed 1 base at V and 4 bases at J, with 14 bases between. CDR3 length: 16 amino acids. In germline, CDR1 is MGHRA, CDR2 YSYEKL. The CDR3 DNA sequence: TGCGCCAGCAGCCAAGTGGATATGGTGGTTTACAATGAGCAGTTCTTC. Translation gives CASSQVDMVVYNEQFF.

The chain employs TRBV7-9 and TRBJ1-2; D uncertain. CDR1 is SEHNR and CDR2 is FQNEAQ in the germline V gene (reference sequence). With 5 bases removed from V and 8 bases from J, the gap between germline ends came to 18 bases. The CDR3 extends over 14 amino acids. The DNA for the CDR3 is TGTGCCAGCAGCCCCACGGACGGGGTCTGGGGCTACACCTTC. Translating gives CASSPTDGVWGYTF.

J is TRBJ1-1 and V is TRBV28; no firm D call. This CDR3 comprises 11 residues. With 6 bases removed from V and 7 bases from J, the gap between germline ends came to 9 bases. Germline values: CDR1 MDHEN, CDR2 SYDVKM. CDR3 in DNA: TGTGCCAGCAGGGATTTCGGTGAAGCTTTCTTT. Its protein is CASRDFGEAFF.

The genes are TRBV27 and TRBJ2-7; weak D call: TRBD2 (5 bases). Trimming pared 6 bases from V and 2 bases from J, leaving 20 bases between. Germline V gene sequence: CDR1 MNHEY, CDR2 SMNVEV (reference sequence). This CDR3 contains 16 residues. CDR3 loop: CASSSQTAGSPYEQYF. As DNA, the CDR3 is TGTGCCAGCAGCTCACAAACCGCGGGCAGCCCCTACGAGCAGTACTTC.